Below, one T cell receptor beta chain is given with its context. Per germline, CDR1 SGHTA and CDR2 FQGTGA. V trimming: 4 bases; J trimming: 8 bases; junction bases outside the gene matches: 10. The CDR3 length is 15 residues. Participant ages covered roughly 18 to 89 years across about 25 US areas. The data were taken from a study of blood T cell repertoires in COVID-19. As handled by the study authors: Reference gene primer amplification in the assay estimated nucleated cell counts. Libraries were prepared by immunoSEQ multiplex PCR; TCRdb keeps only in-frame clonotypes and omits some of them. V and J calls and clone size are given by that table; D and trimming were obtained from the DNA. The repertoire holds fewer than 300,000 clones, with approximately 92% as singletons.

The chain joins TRBV7-3 to TRBJ1-2, with 10 bases that match TRBD1. The sequenced material came from PBMCs or T cells enriched from blood (not recorded which). The clonotype comes from a woman aged 25 to 39 who had recovered from COVID-19. The CDR3: CASSSTGGASGGYTF. In DNA, the CDR3 is TGTGCCAGCAGCTCGACAGGGGGCGCCTCTGGAGGCTACACCTTC.